Below, 8 T cell receptor beta chains from the same sample are listed, as sequenced in a study of cytomegalovirus exposure and HLA in healthy donors. Amplification used 60 Vbeta primers and 13 Jbeta primers. Libraries were prepared by immunoSEQ multiplex PCR; TCRdb keeps only in-frame clonotypes and omits some of them. This sample has approximately 110,000 clones, with over 65% found just once. Sequenced: PBMCs. The receptors were gathered from a man aged 50 to 59 in good health and CMV-seronegative.

In DNA form, the CDR3 reads TGCAGCGTACGGGGGCAAGAGACCCAGTACTTC. Protein product: CSVRGQETQYF. The chain combines TRBV29-1 with TRBJ2-5; a possible D gene is TRBD2 (6 bases). Germline CDR1 SQVTM, CDR2 ANQGSEA. The CDR3 sequence is 11 residues long. With 6 bases removed from V and 2 bases from J, the gap between germline ends came to 7 bases.

This clone was recorded a few times. The chain carries TRBV30 and TRBJ2-7, with 7 bases lining up with TRBD2. V dropped 1 base and J dropped 7; count of bases not matched to a gene: 4. The CDR3 sequence is 12 residues long. Germline V gives CDR1 GTSNPN, CDR2 SVGIG (reference sequence). In DNA form, the CDR3 reads TGTGCCTGGAGTGGGGAGGGTTGGGAGCAGTACTTC. The encoded protein is CAWSGEGWEQYF.

The chain links TRBV6-1 to TRBJ1-5; D ambiguous. Germline-derived CDR1 and CDR2 are MNHNS and SASEGT. The germline V and J ends were trimmed by 6 bases and 7 bases, with 16 bases remaining between them. The CDR3 is 14 residues long. This CDR3 is CASRPEGMVQPQHF. The CDR3 bases are TGTGCCAGCAGGCCGGAGGGTATGGTCCAGCCCCAGCATTTT.

There are a few counts of this clone. The J gene is TRBJ2-2, the V gene TRBV7-8; TRBD1 matches 9 bases. The CDR3 runs to 15 residues. V gave up 8 bases and J gave up 10 bases; unmatched junction bases: 14. CDR1 and CDR2 (germline): SGHVS, FQNEAQ. This CDR3 is CASPRQGGTKEELFF. In nucleotides, the CDR3 is TGTGCCAGCCCCAGACAGGGGGGGACTAAGGAGGAGCTGTTTTTT.

The rearrangement joins TRBV5-4 to TRBJ2-3; D is possibly TRBD1 (5 bases). Trimming cost V 0 bases and J 4 bases, with 6 bases left between them. CDR1 SGHNT and CDR2 YYREEE come from the germline V gene (reference sequence). The CDR3 length is 13 residues. CDR3 in DNA: TGTGCCAGCAGCTTGGAGGGGTCAGATACGCAGTATTTT. As protein: CASSLEGSDTQYF.

Only a few counts were recorded for this clone. The genes are TRBV5-1 and TRBJ2-2; possibly TRBD1 for D (6 bases). Trimming left V 1 base short and J 3 bases short, with 7 bases between. Germline V CDR1 and CDR2: SGHRS, YFSETQ. The CDR3 has 14 amino acids. The CDR3 nucleotides are TGCGCCAGCAGCTTGTACAGGGACACCGGGGAGCTGTTTTTT. The encoded protein is CASSLYRDTGELFF.

This chain connects TRBV5-1 to TRBJ2-2, with unresolved D. Trimming took 5 bases from V and 1 from J, leaving 9 bases between them. Germline V lookup: CDR1 SGHRS, CDR2 YFSETQ. CDR3 length equals 14 residues. The CDR3 DNA sequence: TGCGCCAGCAGAGAACAATTGAACACCGGGGAGCTGTTTTTT. This codes for CASREQLNTGELFF.

The table lists this clone with a few counts. The chain recombines TRBV4-2 with TRBJ2-7; TRBD1 matches 7 bases. The V gene end was trimmed by 1 base and the J gene end by 4 bases; junction bases not matched to a gene: 7. This CDR3 spans 15 amino acids. Germline lookup yields CDR1 LGHNA and CDR2 YNFKEQ. For the CDR3, the DNA is TGTGCCAGCAGCCAAGGACAGGGTGGGAGTTACGAGCAGTACTTC. As protein: CASSQGQGGSYEQYF.